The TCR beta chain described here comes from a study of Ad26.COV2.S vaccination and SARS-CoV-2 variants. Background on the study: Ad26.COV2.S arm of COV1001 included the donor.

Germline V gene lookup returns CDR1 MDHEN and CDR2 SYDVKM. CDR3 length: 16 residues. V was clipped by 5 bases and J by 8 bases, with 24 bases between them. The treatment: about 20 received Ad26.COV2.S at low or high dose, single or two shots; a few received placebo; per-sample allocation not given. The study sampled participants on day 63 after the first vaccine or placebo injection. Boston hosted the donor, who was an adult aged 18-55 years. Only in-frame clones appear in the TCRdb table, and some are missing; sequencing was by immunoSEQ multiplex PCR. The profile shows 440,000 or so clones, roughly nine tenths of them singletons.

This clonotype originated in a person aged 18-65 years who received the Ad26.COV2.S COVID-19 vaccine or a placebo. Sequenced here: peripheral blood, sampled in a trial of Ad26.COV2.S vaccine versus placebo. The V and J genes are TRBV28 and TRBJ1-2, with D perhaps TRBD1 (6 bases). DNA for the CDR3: TGTGCCAGCAGTCTCCAAGTGAGCCGGGACATTGGGGGCTACACCTTC. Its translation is CASSLQVSRDIGGYTF.